Each of the 32 T cell receptor beta chains below was sequenced from the same sample in a study of PD-L1 blockade in urothelial cancer. Time point in this sample: peripheral blood 6 weeks after treatment start. Repertoires were generated with immunoSEQ multiplex PCR, while TCRdb's copy carries only in-frame clones and drops some. Of about 29,000 clones in the sample, approximately 80% were seen once. The sequencing here drew on PBMCs, taken around atezolizumab (anti-PD-L1) treatment. These receptors were taken from a man aged 70-80 years with urothelial cancer.

The chain has TRBV29-1 and TRBJ2-4; 10 nucleotides match TRBD1. This CDR3 has 15 amino acids. Germline CDR1 and CDR2: SQVTM and ANQGSEA. The junction had 8 bases not matched to a gene; V was cut back by 3 bases and J by 6 bases. The DNA of the CDR3 is TGCAGCGTTGATAACCCGGGACAGGGGAGAAACATTCAGTACTTC. Protein sequence: CSVDNPGQGRNIQYF.

The V and J genes are TRBV5-6 and TRBJ2-7; D is unclear. This CDR3 contains 14 residues. CDR1 and CDR2 (germline): SGHDT, YYEEEE. Trimming stripped 0 bases from V and 3 bases from J, with 10 bases between. In DNA, the CDR3 is TGTGCCAGCAGCTTGGCCCTTAACAGCTACGAGCAGTACTTC. Its translation is CASSLALNSYEQYF.

The J gene is TRBJ1-5, the V gene TRBV6-1; D gene uncertain. The CDR3 contains 15 residues. With 3 bases removed from V and 0 bases from J, the gap between germline ends came to 9 bases. CDR1 is MNHNS and CDR2 is SASEGT in the germline V gene. CDR3 protein: CASSDRRYSNQPQHF. In DNA form, the CDR3 reads TGTGCCAGCAGTGATAGGCGGTATAGCAATCAGCCCCAGCATTTT.

The chain recombines TRBV7-3 with TRBJ1-2, with D perhaps TRBD1 (6 bases). Germline loops: CDR1 SGHTA, CDR2 FQGTGA. V shed 4 bases and J shed 8 bases, with 17 bases lying between them. There are 14 residues in the CDR3. The CDR3 nucleotides are TGTGCCAGCAGCTCCTACAGGGACGTGGGGGGCTACACCTTC. Protein sequence: CASSSYRDVGGYTF.

Only a few counts were recorded for this clone. V gene TRBV9 combines with J gene TRBJ2-3; 8 bases are shared with TRBD1. Trimming cost V 2 bases and J 5 bases; bases outside gene matches: 4. This CDR3 is built from 14 residues. Germline CDR1 and CDR2: SGDLS and YYNGEE. Here the CDR3 reads CASSVQGAVDTQYF. The CDR3 nucleotides read TGTGCCAGCAGCGTGCAGGGGGCTGTAGATACGCAGTATTTT.

This chain links TRBV19 with TRBJ2-6; possible D gene TRBD2, 5 bases. The CDR3 sequence is 15 residues long. Germline loops: CDR1 LNHDA, CDR2 SQIVND (reference sequence). V lost 6 bases, J lost 0 bases, and 9 bases lay in between. CDR3 in amino acids: CASSSRGSGANVLTF. The CDR3 coding sequence is TGTGCCAGTAGCTCCCGGGGCTCTGGGGCCAACGTCCTGACTTTC. Drawing the rest from reference TRBV19 and TRBJ2-6, the complete variable domain is DGGITQSPKYLFRKEGQNVTLSCEQNLNHDAMYWYRQDPGQGLRLIYYSQIVNDFQKGDIAEGYSVSREKKESFPLTVTSAQKNPTAFYLCASSSRGSGANVLTFGAGSRLTVL.

The genes are TRBV19 and TRBJ1-2; no clear D. The CDR3 totals 15 residues. V was shortened by 10 bases and J by 3 bases, with 21 bases between the two germline ends. Germline assignment: CDR1 LNHDA and CDR2 SQIVND (reference sequence). CDR3 in DNA: TGTGCCACCCGGAGGTCGGCTACGTCGGACTATGGCTACACCTTC. It codes for CATRRSATSDYGYTF.

The rearrangement joins TRBV29-1 to TRBJ2-3, with a weak D call TRBD2 (5 bases). The CDR3 spans 15 residues. The V end was cut by 5 bases, the J end by 2 bases, with 17 bases between. Germline CDR1 and CDR2: SQVTM and ANQGSEA. The CDR3 is CSVRRAGRDTDTQYF. CDR3 nucleotides: TGCAGCGTTCGGCGGGCCGGGCGCGACACAGATACGCAGTATTTT.

The V and J genes are TRBV5-1 and TRBJ2-5; 8 bases map to TRBD1. The CDR3 has 15 amino acids. The ends lost 4 bases at V and 2 bases at J; junction bases unmatched: 7. Germline V gene data show CDR1 as SGHRS and CDR2 as YFSETQ. The CDR3 reads CASSPGTGGQETQYF. In nucleotides, the CDR3 is TGCGCCAGCAGCCCAGGTACAGGGGGACAAGAGACCCAGTACTTC.

The V and J genes are TRBV7-9 and TRBJ1-2; D may be TRBD1 (5 bases). Germline CDR1 and CDR2: SEHNR and FQNEAQ (reference sequence). The ends were cut back, 5 bases at V and 2 bases at J, with 18 bases in the middle. CDR3 length: 16 amino acids. The DNA for the CDR3 is TGTGCCAGCAGCCCATTTGGTCCCCAGGGAAACTATGGCTACACCTTC. It encodes CASSPFGPQGNYGYTF.

This clone has a single count. The V and J genes are TRBV7-2 and TRBJ1-3, with D unclear. Trimming took off 0 bases at V and 2 bases at J, with 8 bases between the two ends. The CDR3 length is 15 residues. The germline V gene has CDR1 SGHTA and CDR2 FQGNSA. The CDR3 DNA reads TGTGCCAGCAGCTTAGCAGGGAGGGCTGGAAACACCATATATTTT. Protein product: CASSLAGRAGNTIYF.

The rearrangement links TRBV30 to TRBJ1-1, with TRBD1 matching over 8 bases. Trimming removed 1 base from V and 5 bases from J; junction bases left unmatched: 6. The CDR3 sequence is 14 residues long. Germline CDR1 reads GTSNPN; CDR2 reads SVGIG (reference sequence). The CDR3 DNA reads as TGTGCCTGGAGTGCAGGGGGCGCGATGACTGAAGCTTTCTTT. As protein: CAWSAGGAMTEAFF.

V usage is TRBV11-3 and J usage is TRBJ2-7; 10 bases are a match to TRBD1. The germline V gene has CDR1 SGHNT and CDR2 YENEEA. This CDR3 has 15 residues. Losses at the gene ends were 1 base for V and 2 bases for J; bases not matched to a gene: 2. CDR3 residues: CASSLAGQGAYEQYF. The CDR3 DNA sequence: TGTGCCAGCAGCTTAGCTGGACAGGGGGCCTACGAGCAGTACTTC.

The chain has TRBV5-5 and TRBJ2-3; 8 nucleotides align to TRBD2. Germline V gene lookup returns CDR1 SGHKS and CDR2 YYEKEE (reference sequence). The ends lost 5 bases at V and 2 bases at J; junction bases unmatched: 7. The CDR3 loop spans 15 amino acids. CDR3 nucleotide sequence: TGTGCCAGCAGTCACCAGCGGGGGCCCACAGATACGCAGTATTTT. Its protein product is CASSHQRGPTDTQYF. Full variable domain (outside the CDR3, taken from reference TRBV5-5 and TRBJ2-3): DAGVTQSPTHLIKTRGQQVTLRCSPISGHKSVSWYQQVLGQGPQFIFQYYEKEERGRGNFPDRFSARQFPNYSSELNVNALLLGDSALYLCASSHQRGPTDTQYFGPGTRLTVL.

The chain combines TRBV29-1 with TRBJ2-2; TRBD2 agrees at 8 bases. V was clipped by 6 bases and J by 0 bases; unmatched bases: 6. Germline V lookup: CDR1 SQVTM, CDR2 ANQGSEA. This CDR3 spans 15 amino acids. CDR3 amino acids: CSVVAGPTNTGELFF. The CDR3 DNA reads TGCAGCGTGGTAGCGGGACCTACGAACACCGGGGAGCTGTTTTTT.

The rearrangement links TRBV6-1 to TRBJ2-1; D gene ambiguous. The CDR3 length is 11 residues. Germline values: CDR1 MNHNS, CDR2 SASEGT. Trimming removed 10 bases at V and 4 bases at J, with 8 bases between. The CDR3 loop is CATAAYNEQFF. The CDR3 DNA follows: TGTGCCACTGCGGCTTACAATGAGCAGTTCTTC.

The rearrangement links TRBV28 to TRBJ2-5, with D possibly TRBD2 on 6 matching bases. Germline V gene data show CDR1 as MDHEN and CDR2 as SYDVKM. The CDR3 contains 12 residues. V was trimmed by 9 bases and J by 2 bases, leaving 10 bases between them. The CDR3 sequence: CASNGGQETQYF. The CDR3 DNA is TGTGCCAGTAACGGGGGACAAGAGACCCAGTACTTC.

This clone was seen once. The gene calls are TRBV19 and TRBJ2-7; tentatively, D is TRBD1 (7 bases). Trimming removed 5 bases from V and 0 bases from J, with 11 bases in between. Germline lookup yields CDR1 LNHDA and CDR2 SQIVND (reference sequence). The CDR3 is 14 residues long. The CDR3 sequence: CASSAGQISYEQYF. In nucleotides, the CDR3 is TGTGCCAGTAGTGCGGGACAGATCTCCTACGAGCAGTACTTC.

V gene TRBV28 combines with J gene TRBJ2-5; the match to TRBD2 covers 10 bases. This CDR3 contains 15 residues. J was trimmed by 5 bases and V by 2 bases; bases with no gene match: 5. Per germline, CDR1 MDHEN and CDR2 SYDVKM. The CDR3 region is CASSLASGSTETQYF. In DNA, the CDR3 is TGTGCCAGCAGTTTAGCTAGCGGGAGTACGGAGACCCAGTACTTC.

The chain uses TRBV11-1 and TRBJ1-1; no reliable D call. The germline gives CDR1 SGHAT, CDR2 FQDESV (reference sequence). This CDR3 has 14 amino acids. V was pared by 2 bases and J by 4 bases, with 11 bases between. The CDR3 DNA follows: TGTGCCAGCAGCTTATTCCGAGGGTCCACTGAAGCTTTCTTT. It codes for CASSLFRGSTEAFF.

This chain uses TRBV18 with TRBJ2-2, with 8 bases fitting TRBD2. CDR3 length: 15 residues. Germline CDR1 KGHSH, CDR2 LQKENI. J was trimmed by 4 bases and V by 5 bases; bases with no gene match: 6. The CDR3 sequence is CASSAGGRSTGELFF. CDR3 sequence (DNA): TGTGCCAGCTCAGCGGGAGGTCGTAGCACCGGGGAGCTGTTTTTT.

The chain links TRBV10-3 to TRBJ1-1, with 10 positions matching TRBD1. Germline values: CDR1 ENHRY, CDR2 SYGVKD. Trimming removed 5 bases from V and 2 bases from J; junction bases left unmatched: 5. The CDR3 length is 15 residues. This CDR3 is CAISKTGGRNTEAFF. The CDR3 nucleotides are TGTGCCATCAGTAAGACAGGGGGCCGCAACACTGAAGCTTTCTTT.

J is TRBJ2-7 and V is TRBV28; D is uncertain. The V gene's germline CDR1 is MDHEN and CDR2 SYDVKM. The ends were cut back, 5 bases at V and 6 bases at J, with 11 bases in the middle. The CDR3 contains 12 residues. The CDR3 nucleotides read TGTGCCAGCAGTCAATCGGTCGGCGAGCAGTACTTC. It codes for CASSQSVGEQYF.

The rearrangement joins TRBV28 to TRBJ2-2; the match to TRBD2 covers 7 bases. Germline CDR1 is MDHEN and CDR2 is SYDVKM. There are 16 residues in the CDR3. Trimming removed 7 bases from V and 0 bases from J; junction bases left unmatched: 8. The chain's CDR3 is CASTASGTANTGELFF. As DNA, the CDR3 is TGTGCCAGCACCGCTAGCGGTACTGCGAACACCGGGGAGCTGTTTTTT.

The V gene is TRBV5-5, the J gene TRBJ2-2; 8 nucleotides agree with TRBD2. CDR3 length equals 16 residues. Trimming removed 3 bases from V and 5 bases from J; junction bases left unmatched: 9. CDR1 and CDR2 from the germline V gene are SGHKS and YYEKEE (reference sequence). CDR3: CASSSPAGGGTGELFF. CDR3 DNA: TGTGCCAGCAGCTCCCCGGCGGGGGGTGGAACCGGGGAGCTGTTTTTT.

The chain combines TRBV29-1 with TRBJ2-1; D is ambiguous. The CDR3 spans 14 residues. CDR1 SQVTM and CDR2 ANQGSEA come from the germline V gene. V dropped 5 bases and J dropped 0 bases, with 11 bases sitting between them. CDR3 sequence (DNA): TGCAGCGTTACTGGCTCGGGCTCCTACAATGAGCAGTTCTTC. Protein product: CSVTGSGSYNEQFF.

This chain connects TRBV7-9 to TRBJ2-5, with D maybe TRBD1 (5 bases). The CDR3 contains 16 residues. V gave up 3 bases and J gave up 1 base, with 15 bases separating them. CDR1 and CDR2 from the germline V gene are SEHNR and FQNEAQ (reference sequence). The CDR3, as DNA: TGTGCCAGCAGCTTCAGACAAGGACAAGGCCAAGAGACCCAGTACTTC. Residues: CASSFRQGQGQETQYF. Supplemented by reference TRBV7-9 and TRBJ2-5, the full variable domain reads DTGVSQNPRHKITKRGQNVTFRCDPISEHNRLYWYRQTLGQGPEFLTYFQNEAQLEKSRLLSDRFSAERPKGSFSTLEIQRTEQGDSAMYLCASSFRQGQGQETQYFGPGTRLLVL.

This clone was observed a few times. The rearrangement links TRBV28 to TRBJ1-2, with D maybe TRBD1 (6 bases). CDR3 length: 17 amino acids. Looked up from germline, CDR1 is MDHEN and CDR2 is SYDVKM. Trimming removed 2 bases at V and 5 bases at J, with 21 bases between. The CDR3 DNA reads TGTGCCAGCAGTTTAATAACAGGGTCCAAGGGTTGGTATGGCTACACCTTC. Residues: CASSLITGSKGWYGYTF.

V and J are TRBV11-2 and TRBJ2-7; 8 bases line up with TRBD2. V lost 2 bases and J lost 3; bases outside the gene matches: 9. The CDR3 spans 16 residues. Germline V gives CDR1 SGHAT, CDR2 FQNNGV. As DNA, the CDR3 is TGTGCCAGCAGCTTACTACCGAGCGGGAGCATCTACGAGCAGTACTTC. Its translation is CASSLLPSGSIYEQYF.

The V and J genes are TRBV27 and TRBJ2-5; D remains unclear. The V gene lost 3 bases and the J gene lost 1 base, with 9 bases spanning the gap. Germline CDR1 reads MNHEY; CDR2 reads SMNVEV (reference sequence). The CDR3 runs to 14 residues. The chain's CDR3 is CASSLSATQETQYF. As DNA, the CDR3 is TGTGCCAGCAGTTTGTCAGCGACCCAAGAGACCCAGTACTTC.

The rearrangement uses TRBV7-2 and TRBJ2-1, with TRBD1 matching 8 bases. Germline V CDR1 and CDR2: SGHTA, FQGNSA. V was pared by 6 bases and J by 7 bases, with 5 bases of the junction left unmatched. CDR3 length: 13 amino acids. The CDR3 coding sequence is TGTGCCAGCAGTGGACAGGGCGGGAATGAGCAGTTCTTC. It specifies CASSGQGGNEQFF.

This sequence joins TRBV9 and TRBJ1-4; maybe TRBD1 (6 bases). The CDR3 is 14 residues long. The germline V gene has CDR1 SGDLS and CDR2 YYNGEE. Between the trimmed V and J ends, which lost 3 bases and 8 bases, there was a span of 14 bases. CDR3 amino acids: CASSAGTSGEKLFF. The CDR3 region has the DNA TGTGCCAGCAGCGCCGGGACATCAGGGGAAAAACTGTTTTTT.